This T cell receptor (beta chain) appears in the sequencing data of a study of cytomegalovirus exposure and HLA in healthy donors. Findings and caveats of the study: In a later analysis, DRB1 alleles had the most associated TCRs; HLA-C alleles the fewest. A missense variant in DCLRE1C was later tied to TCR beta V- and J-gene trimming. An apparent linkage of common viral pathogens to several of the most significant clusters emerged in a later analysis.

These donors, healthy bone marrow donors, were studied. The PCR ran on 60 Vbeta and 13 Jbeta primers. Assay used: immunoSEQ multiplex PCR; TCRdb lists only in-frame clones, some missing. Of about 110,000 clones in the sample, around 80% were seen once. Concerning this clone: What it binds is not known.

The TCR was taken from a young man in good health and CMV-seropositive. Material for sequencing was PBMCs.

This CDR3 is CATRGGANTGELFF. The CDR3, as DNA: TGTGCCACCCGAGGGGGGGCGAACACCGGGGAGCTGTTTTTT. V and J are TRBV10-3 and TRBJ2-2; a weak D match, TRBD2 (7 bases). V lost 10 bases, J lost 0 bases, and 12 bases lay in between. CDR1 is ENHRY, CDR2 SYGVKD, per germline. The CDR3 loop spans 14 amino acids.